Below are 20 T cell receptor beta chains sequenced from a single sample in a study of cytomegalovirus exposure and HLA in healthy donors. PCR employed 60 Vbeta and 13 Jbeta primers. Assay: immunoSEQ multiplex PCR; the TCRdb copy retains only in-frame clones and omits some. The sample holds more than 140,000 clones, roughly 78% seen once. Sequencing used PBMCs. These receptors were taken from a man between 18 and 35 years old in good health and CMV-seropositive.

This rearrangement joins TRBV29-1 to TRBJ2-1, with TRBD2 matching over 8 bases. The V segment lost 6 bases and the J segment 3 bases; nucleotides outside the gene matches: 7. This CDR3 has 14 amino acids. Germline V lookup: CDR1 SQVTM, CDR2 ANQGSEA. The CDR3 spells CSVTGTSLYNEQFF. The CDR3 DNA follows: TGCAGCGTAACCGGGACTAGTCTCTACAATGAGCAGTTCTTC.

This rearrangement joins TRBV6-6 to TRBJ1-1; tentative D call: TRBD1 (6 bases). Per germline, CDR1 MNHNY and CDR2 SVGAGI (reference sequence). V lost 4 bases, J lost 3 bases, and 9 bases lay in between. This CDR3 is 13 amino acids long. The CDR3 nucleotides are TGTGCCAGCAGTTGGGGGGGCGACACTGAAGCTTTCTTT. Amino acid sequence: CASSWGGDTEAFF.

The chain carries TRBV10-3 and TRBJ2-3, with TRBD2 matching 14 bases. The CDR3 is 15 amino acids. Germline V gives CDR1 ENHRY, CDR2 SYGVKD. V gave up 2 bases and J gave up 8 bases; unmatched junction bases: 3. The CDR3 DNA sequence: TGTGCCATCAGTGAGCGGGGACTAGCGGGAGTTACGCAGTATTTT. It specifies CAISERGLAGVTQYF.

The chain couples TRBV28 to TRBJ1-1, with 7 bases fitting TRBD1. J was trimmed by 0 bases and V by 4 bases; bases with no gene match: 2. Germline V lookup: CDR1 MDHEN, CDR2 SYDVKM. The CDR3 runs to 14 residues. The CDR3 bases are TGTGCCAGCAGTTCTACAGGGGTGAACACTGAAGCTTTCTTT. This codes for CASSSTGVNTEAFF.

The chain recombines TRBV5-1 with TRBJ2-3; D is possibly TRBD1 (5 bases). There are 15 residues in the CDR3. Germline V gene data show CDR1 as SGHRS and CDR2 as YFSETQ. V lost 4 bases, J lost 2 bases, and 14 bases lay in between. CDR3 sequence (DNA): TGCGCCAGCAGCAACGCCGGACAAACCACAGATACGCAGTATTTT. It codes for CASSNAGQTTDTQYF.

A single count supports this clone. The V call is TRBV28, the J call TRBJ2-7; 11 nucleotides agree with TRBD2. The CDR3 loop spans 15 amino acids. V dropped 6 bases and J dropped 2; count of bases not matched to a gene: 6. Germline V lookup: CDR1 MDHEN, CDR2 SYDVKM. CDR3 region: CASRLGTSGTYEQYF. The CDR3 DNA is TGTGCCAGCAGACTCGGGACTAGCGGCACCTACGAGCAGTACTTC.

Concerning this clone: The same CDR3 is also encoded by other DNA sequences in this sample. This sequence joins TRBV28 and TRBJ1-2; TRBD1 might be the D (6 bases). CDR3 length equals 13 residues. Germline CDR1 MDHEN, CDR2 SYDVKM. V was shortened by 3 bases and J by 8 bases, with 13 bases between the two germline ends. CDR3 nucleotides: TGTGCCAGCAGTTTCCGGGGGGCGAGAGGCTACACCTTC. Translated: CASSFRGARGYTF.

The chain recombines TRBV28 with TRBJ2-2, with 10 bases fitting TRBD2. Per the germline V gene, CDR1 is MDHEN and CDR2 is SYDVKM. With V trimmed by 6 bases and J by 4 bases, 8 bases remained unmatched. The CDR3 consists of 16 residues. Here the CDR3 DNA reads TGTGCCAGCAGGCCGGCTAGCGGGAGTTTCACCGGGGAGCTGTTTTTT. Translated, it gives CASRPASGSFTGELFF.

The rearrangement joins TRBV5-1 to TRBJ1-4; D call uncertain. V lost 1 base to trimming and J lost 8 bases, with 12 bases between them. Germline CDR1 and CDR2: SGHRS and YFSETQ. The CDR3 covers 14 residues. The CDR3 DNA reads TGCGCCAGCAGCTTGCGCGATGGGCGAGAAAAACTGTTTTTT. The encoded protein is CASSLRDGREKLFF.

This clone was observed a few times. The rearrangement joins TRBV4-1 to TRBJ2-7; the D is unclear. In germline, CDR1 is MGHRA, CDR2 YSYEKL. This CDR3 has 14 residues. V was trimmed by 0 bases and J by 3 bases, leaving 9 bases between them. CDR3 residues: CASSQDRNDYEQYF. CDR3 DNA sequence: TGCGCCAGCAGCCAAGACAGAAATGACTACGAGCAGTACTTC.

The gene calls are TRBV11-2 and TRBJ2-7, with 10 bases matching TRBD1. The CDR3 is made up of 14 amino acids. The germline CDR1 and CDR2 sequences are SGHAT and FQNNGV. The V gene end was trimmed by 5 bases and the J gene end by 4 bases; junction bases not matched to a gene: 5. The CDR3 bases are TGTGCCAGCAGCCAAGGGACAGGGGCTTACGAGCAGTACTTC. It codes for CASSQGTGAYEQYF. The variable domain in full, completed from reference TRBV11-2 and TRBJ2-7, reads EAGVAQSPRYKIIEKRQSVAFWCNPISGHATLYWYQQILGQGPKLLIQFQNNGVVDDSQLPKDRFSAERLKGVDSTLKIQPAKLEDSAVYLCASSQGTGAYEQYFGPGTRLTVT.

Notes on this clone: The same CDR3 arises from other DNA sequences in this sample as well. The genes are TRBV27 and TRBJ1-1, with 7 positions matching TRBD1. Trimming at V came to 0 bases and at J to 5 bases, leaving 6 bases not matched to a gene. This CDR3 is built from 15 residues. The germline CDR1 and CDR2 sequences are MNHEY and SMNVEV (reference sequence). The CDR3 loop reads CASSLSAAGGTEAFF. CDR3 DNA: TGTGCCAGCAGTTTATCAGCGGCAGGGGGGACTGAAGCTTTCTTT.

This chain uses TRBV2 with TRBJ2-5; D remains unclear. Germline values: CDR1 SNHLY, CDR2 FYNNEI. Trimming pared 1 base from V and 1 base from J, leaving 7 bases between. The CDR3 loop spans 14 amino acids. CDR3 sequence: CASSEEQTQETQYF. The CDR3, as DNA: TGTGCCAGCAGTGAAGAACAGACCCAAGAGACCCAGTACTTC.

CDR3 region: CASSYRVNYGYTF. In DNA form, the CDR3 reads TGTGCCAGCAGTTACCGGGTTAACTATGGCTACACCTTC. V is TRBV6-5 and J is TRBJ1-2, with D unclear. Germline CDR1 and CDR2: MNHEY and SVGAGI. V lost 2 bases, J lost 1 base, and 5 bases lay in between. The CDR3 runs 13 residues.

The chain is built from TRBV5-4 and TRBJ1-2, with D possibly being TRBD1 (5 bases). This CDR3 has 16 amino acids. Germline V gene sequence: CDR1 SGHNT, CDR2 YYREEE (reference sequence). V lost 4 bases, J lost 7 bases, and 23 bases lay in between. CDR3 nucleotides: TGTGCCAGCAGCGGGGGGGTAGGTCCTAGTCTTCGTGGCTACACCTTC. It is translated as CASSGGVGPSLRGYTF.

The chain couples TRBV19 to TRBJ1-1; D may be TRBD1 (6 bases). This CDR3 region has 13 residues. Germline CDR1 LNHDA, CDR2 SQIVND (reference sequence). V dropped 3 bases and J dropped 1 base, with 6 bases sitting between them. The CDR3 loop is CASSMGQNTEAFF. CDR3 DNA: TGTGCCAGTAGTATGGGACAGAACACTGAAGCTTTCTTT.

The chain is built from TRBV30 and TRBJ1-3; D possibly corresponds to TRBD1 (5 bases). Trimming stripped 1 base from V and 2 bases from J, with 15 bases between. The CDR3 has 16 amino acids. The germline CDR1 and CDR2 sequences are GTSNPN and SVGIG (reference sequence). Written as DNA, the CDR3 is TGTGCCTGGAGTGAAGGGGCGTTGGGGCCTGGAAACACCATATATTTT. Its protein is CAWSEGALGPGNTIYF.

The gene calls are TRBV6-4 and TRBJ2-1; D gene ambiguous. The CDR3 is 13 amino acids. The V gene lost 4 bases and the J gene lost 7 bases, with 11 bases spanning the gap. Germline V gives CDR1 MRHNA, CDR2 SNTAGT. CDR3 coding DNA: TGTGCCAGCAGTGTTGGATTCGGGAATGAGCAGTTCTTC. The encoded protein is CASSVGFGNEQFF.

The CDR3 bases are TGTGCCAGCAGCCCGCGGGGAAGCTCCTACAATGAGCAGTTCTTC. Its translation is CASSPRGSSYNEQFF. The rearrangement uses TRBV4-2 and TRBJ2-1; a possible D gene is TRBD2 (6 bases). Germline CDR1 is LGHNA and CDR2 is YNFKEQ. This CDR3 spans 15 amino acids. V shed 4 bases and J shed 0 bases, with 10 bases lying between them.

V usage is TRBV30 and J usage is TRBJ1-1; 10 nucleotides match TRBD1. CDR1 is GTSNPN and CDR2 is SVGIG in the germline V gene (reference sequence). CDR3 length: 16 residues. Trimming at V came to 2 bases and at J to 5 bases, leaving 11 bases not matched to a gene. The CDR3 DNA is TGTGCCTGGAGTCCGAACCGACAGGGGGCGAGGACTGAAGCTTTCTTT. This translates into CAWSPNRQGARTEAFF.